The present TCR beta chain was sequenced within a study of T cells in Graves' hyperthyroidism and ophthalmopathy. Researchers amplified the TCR beta CDR3 regions from RNA transcripts. TCR CDR3 regions were first amplified by RT-PCR with HTBI primers. TCRdb reprocessed the multiplex PCR reads via MiXCR and lists one record per CDR3 protein. Here the sample spans a few hundred thousand distinct CDR3 sequences, 40% to 55% being singletons. Trimming took 5 bases from V and 4 from J, leaving 18 bases between them. The CDR3 has 15 amino acids. Germline CDR1 and CDR2: LGHNA and YNFKEQ. The TCR comes from a woman under 30 with Graves' hyperthyroidism. The chain carries TRBV4-2 and TRBJ2-7; maybe TRBD2 (5 bases). Material: peripheral blood or thyroid tissue (not recorded which). The CDR3 DNA follows: TGTGCCAGCAGCGAGCCACTAGGGTCGGCTTACGAGCAGTACTTC. Protein product: CASSEPLGSAYEQYF.